This TCR beta chain appears in the sequencing data of a study of OX40 agonist ivuxolimab in advanced cancers. Study observations and caveats: CD4+ and CD8+ blood T cells expanded clonally by week 6 at 0.1 to 3.0 mg/kg.

The germline V gene has CDR1 LNHDA and CDR2 SQIVND (reference sequence). This CDR3 has 13 amino acids. The V and J ends lost 5 bases and 4 bases respectively, with 8 bases between them. Worth noting for this clone: No antigen is known for it.

The table came from immunoSEQ multiplex PCR; TCRdb's copy has only in-frame clones and leaves some out. The sample lists tens of thousands of clones, 79% seen once, with approximately 11% in the top ten. The source of this sequence is an adult with an advanced solid tumor such as melanoma, head and neck, liver or kidney cancer. Material: CD4+ or CD8+ T cells sorted from blood, obtained in a trial of the OX40 agonist ivuxolimab. This chain links TRBV19 with TRBJ2-2; D is unresolved. CDR3 coding DNA: TGTGCCAGTAGTCGGCCCCCCACCGGGGAGCTGTTTTTT. Translation gives CASSRPPTGELFF.